This T cell receptor beta chain was recovered during a study of post-analysis software for immune sequencing data. Broader study findings: A handful of TRBV segments were significantly more frequent in patients than in controls. TRBV5-6, TRBV5-1 and TRBV20-1 were among these segments.

Comment on this clonotype: The target antigen is unknown.

Deletions cut 1 base from V and 2 bases from J, with 11 bases between. CDR3 size: 15 residues. Germline-derived CDR1 and CDR2 are MGHRA and YSYEKL. TCR beta cDNA libraries included unique molecular identifiers. MiXCR, applied by TCRdb to the PCR reads, yields one record per CDR3 protein. This sample yields 350,000 to 500,000 distinct CDR3 sequences, of which 35% to 45% are seen a single time; about 8% belongs to the top ten. This TCR came from a girl aged 2 to 9 with multiple sclerosis. The chain recombines TRBV4-1 with TRBJ2-5; weak D call: TRBD1 (5 bases). What was sequenced was blood. The CDR3 sequence: CASSQAPREQETQYF. CDR3 coding DNA: TGCGCCAGCAGCCAAGCCCCCAGGGAACAAGAGACCCAGTACTTC.